The 18 T cell receptor beta chains listed next were all sequenced from one sample in a study of T cell responses to AZD1222 COVID-19 vaccine. Method: immunoSEQ multiplex PCR; TCRdb's copy keeps in-frame clones and lacks some. In the table there are some 140,000 clones, 92% of which are singletons. Material: peripheral blood, obtained on day 0 of AZD1222 vaccination. These receptors were collected from an adult in good health.

Concerning this clone: One junction end does not reproduce the germline sequence, and a read error may be involved. The rearrangement joins TRBV6-4 to TRBJ1-1, with 8 bases aligning to TRBD1. This CDR3 spans 15 amino acids. CDR1 is MRHNA and CDR2 is SNTAGT in the germline V gene. Written as DNA, the CDR3 is TGTGCCAGCAGTGACGGGACAGGCCAGAACGCTGAAGCTTTCTTT. Translating it yields CASSDGTGQNAEAFF.

V and J are TRBV11-2 and TRBJ2-2, with TRBD2 matching over 8 bases. The junction had 2 bases not matched to a gene; V was cut back by 4 bases and J by 1 base. The germline CDR1 and CDR2 sequences are SGHAT and FQNNGV. The CDR3 totals 15 residues. The CDR3 coding sequence is TGTGCCAGCAGCTCGGGACTAGAGAACACCGGGGAGCTGTTTTTT. Encoded protein: CASSSGLENTGELFF.

This chain links TRBV28 with TRBJ1-1, with 7 bases aligning to TRBD1. The J segment lost 0 bases and the V segment lost 5 bases, leaving 12 bases of the junction unmatched. Per germline, CDR1 MDHEN and CDR2 SYDVKM. CDR3 size: 17 residues. For the CDR3, the DNA is TGTGCCAGCAGTCAATCGACAGGGATTCCCATGAACACTGAAGCTTTCTTT. This sequence encodes CASSQSTGIPMNTEAFF.

The chain carries TRBV3-1 (or the pseudogene TRBV3-2) and TRBJ1-4; perhaps TRBD1 as D (6 bases). The germline V gene has CDR1 LGHDT and CDR2 YNNKEL (reference sequence). The V and J ends lost 3 bases and 8 bases respectively, with 10 bases between them. This CDR3 is built from 13 residues. DNA of the CDR3: TGTGCCAGCAGCCACGGGACACTCGAAAAACTGTTTTTT. Residues: CASSHGTLEKLFF.

The V gene is TRBV19, the J gene TRBJ2-5, with a weak D call TRBD2 (5 bases). Germline V CDR1 and CDR2: LNHDA, SQIVND (reference sequence). V gave up 6 bases and J gave up 2 bases, with 13 bases separating them. The CDR3 contains 14 residues. CDR3 amino acids: CASRITGGQETQYF. As DNA, the CDR3 is TGTGCCAGTAGAATTACCGGAGGACAAGAGACCCAGTACTTC.

V usage is TRBV3-1 (or the pseudogene TRBV3-2) and J usage is TRBJ2-7, with 10 bases identical to TRBD1. The germline gives CDR1 LGHDT, CDR2 YNNKEL (reference sequence). The J segment lost 2 bases and the V segment lost 1 base, leaving 5 bases of the junction unmatched. The CDR3 is 16 amino acids. The CDR3 loop is CASSQVGTGAAYEQYF. The CDR3 region has the DNA TGTGCCAGCAGCCAAGTGGGGACAGGGGCGGCCTACGAGCAGTACTTC.

The rearrangement joins TRBV9 to TRBJ2-5; no reliable D call. Trimming removed 0 bases from V and 1 base from J, with 10 bases in between. The CDR3 is 15 residues long. Germline V lookup: CDR1 SGDLS, CDR2 YYNGEE. CDR3 region: CASSVGHPIQETQYF. CDR3 nucleotides: TGTGCCAGCAGCGTAGGGCATCCCATCCAAGAGACCCAGTACTTC.

The chain combines TRBV29-1 with TRBJ2-1; D gene ambiguous. The germline gives CDR1 SQVTM, CDR2 ANQGSEA. The CDR3 loop spans 10 amino acids. Trimming removed 7 bases at V and 5 bases at J, with 6 bases between. In nucleotides, the CDR3 is TGCAGCGCCTACAACAATGAGCAGTTCTTC. This translates into CSAYNNEQFF.

The rearrangement links TRBV7-8 to TRBJ2-5, with 10 nucleotides matching TRBD2. V shed 1 base, J shed 4 bases, and the junction held 6 bases outside the gene matches. The CDR3 sequence is 16 residues long. Germline CDR1 and CDR2: SGHVS and FQNEAQ. CDR3 protein: CASSLVLAGAGETQYF. In DNA, the CDR3 is TGTGCCAGCAGCTTAGTCCTAGCGGGAGCGGGAGAGACCCAGTACTTC.

The chain joins TRBV19 to TRBJ2-1, with D tentatively TRBD1 (6 bases). The CDR3 is made up of 14 amino acids. The V gene's germline CDR1 is LNHDA and CDR2 SQIVND (reference sequence). V lost 10 bases, J lost 4 bases, and 17 bases lay in between. CDR3 sequence reads: CATWGPPEYNEQFF. The CDR3 DNA follows: TGTGCCACCTGGGGGCCTCCAGAATACAATGAGCAGTTCTTC.

Only one count was recorded for this clone. The CDR3 DNA is TGTGCCAGCAGCTTAGCCACAGAGGACTATGGCTACACCTTC. Translating it yields CASSLATEDYGYTF. The chain uses TRBV7-2 and TRBJ1-2, with D hard to call. CDR1 is SGHTA and CDR2 is FQGNSA in the germline V gene. The CDR3 spans 14 residues. The germline V and J ends were trimmed by 0 bases and 3 bases, with 8 bases remaining between them.

This chain connects TRBV20-1 to TRBJ2-1; D is unresolved. Germline CDR1 and CDR2: DFQATT and SNEGSKA (reference sequence). V was cut by 6 bases and J by 8 bases, with 8 bases left in between. CDR3 size: 10 residues. In DNA, the CDR3 is TGCAGTGCGGCATGGGATGAGCAGTTCTTC. Its translation: CSAAWDEQFF.

The chain uses TRBV7-2 and TRBJ1-2; unclear D gene. The V end was cut by 2 bases, the J end by 2 bases, with 6 bases between. CDR1 is SGHTA and CDR2 is FQGNSA in the germline V gene. The CDR3 has 13 amino acids. The CDR3 protein is CASSLSKNYGYTF. For the CDR3, the DNA is TGTGCCAGCAGCTTAAGCAAGAACTATGGCTACACCTTC.

Only one count was recorded for this clone. The chain has TRBV30 and TRBJ2-7; the D is unclear. V was trimmed by 0 bases and J by 2 bases, leaving 8 bases between them. Germline V gene sequence: CDR1 GTSNPN, CDR2 SVGIG (reference sequence). The CDR3 has 13 amino acids. The CDR3 sequence is CAWSVTLPYEQYF. CDR3 sequence (DNA): TGTGCCTGGAGTGTAACACTTCCCTACGAGCAGTACTTC.

This chain uses TRBV4-2 with TRBJ2-1, with 7 positions matching TRBD2. J was trimmed by 0 bases and V by 3 bases; bases with no gene match: 5. Germline CDR1 LGHNA, CDR2 YNFKEQ. This CDR3 has 16 amino acids. The CDR3 DNA is TGTGCCAGCAGCCAGAGCGGGGAAAGCTCCTACAATGAGCAGTTCTTC. Translated: CASSQSGESSYNEQFF.

J is TRBJ1-2 and V is TRBV5-1, with D unresolved. V lost 4 bases and J 3 bases, leaving 10 bases between the germline ends. Germline V gene data show CDR1 as SGHRS and CDR2 as YFSETQ. The CDR3 totals 13 residues. CDR3 sequence (DNA): TGCGCCAGCAGCCTTACTTGGGACTATGGCTACACCTTC. Translation gives CASSLTWDYGYTF.

The chain recombines TRBV12-5 with TRBJ2-1, with 12 bases fitting TRBD2. Germline assignment: CDR1 LGHNT and CDR2 FRNRAP. V lost 1 base and J lost 7; bases outside the gene matches: 11. The CDR3 extends over 18 amino acids. The CDR3 region is CASGLGRGGLAGINEQFF. Here the CDR3 DNA reads TGTGCTAGTGGTTTGGGGCGGGGAGGACTAGCGGGAATTAATGAGCAGTTCTTC. The entire variable domain, with the rest obtained from reference TRBV12-5 and TRBJ2-1, is as follows: DARVTQTPRHKVTEMGQEVTMRCQPILGHNTVFWYRQTMMQGLELLAYFRNRAPLDDSGMPKDRFSAEMPDATLATLKIQPSEPRDSAVYFCASGLGRGGLAGINEQFFGPGTRLTVL.

V and J are TRBV6-1 and TRBJ2-1, with D maybe TRBD1 (5 bases). CDR3 length: 16 amino acids. Trimming shortened V by 4 bases and J by 2 bases, and 15 bases separated the two germline ends. Germline-derived CDR1 and CDR2 are MNHNS and SASEGT. The CDR3 reads CASSALNRFAYNEQFF. In DNA, the CDR3 is TGTGCCAGCAGTGCACTAAACAGGTTTGCCTACAATGAGCAGTTCTTC.